The 11 T cell receptor beta chains in this list originate from one sample, sequenced in a study of control samples from healthy donors and cancer patients (dated by TCRdb to 2019 to 2021). Library method: the immunoSEQ multiplex PCR assay. The table comes from immuneACCESS by way of TCRdb, which keeps in-frame sequences with V and J called. Part of the clones is missing from these tables; in studies checked, under half for an unresolved V gene and the rest for unknown reasons. The sample contains under 450,000 clones, 90% of them found a single time. The ten largest clones represent roughly 6.4% of the sample. Sample: PBMCs. Every receptor here comes from a man aged 35 to 55 with head and neck cancer.

The gene calls are TRBV6-5 and TRBJ2-1; 7 positions match TRBD1. The CDR3 spans 11 residues. Germline lookup yields CDR1 MNHEY and CDR2 SVGAGI. V dropped 6 bases and J dropped 11; count of bases not matched to a gene: 4. The CDR3 DNA follows: TGTGCCAGCAGAATGACAGGGAAGCAGTTCTTC. Translation gives CASRMTGKQFF.

As concerns this clone: This specimen includes other DNA sequences encoding the same CDR3. The V gene is TRBV5-4, the J gene TRBJ1-2; TRBD1 might be the D (5 bases). Trimming shortened V by 4 bases and J by 2 bases, and 9 bases separated the two germline ends. This CDR3 comprises 13 residues. CDR1 and CDR2 from the germline V gene are SGHNT and YYREEE (reference sequence). CDR3 in DNA: TGTGCCAGCAGCCTTGGGGGGAACTATGGCTACACCTTC. Translating it yields CASSLGGNYGYTF.

The chain joins TRBV7-2 to TRBJ1-4; TRBD1 aligns across 9 bases. CDR1 is SGHTA, CDR2 FQGNSA, per germline. After removal of 4 bases from V and 1 base from J, the junction contained 7 bases not matched to a gene. There are 17 residues in the CDR3. Here the CDR3 DNA reads TGTGCCAGCAGCTCGGGACAGGGCCAATTAACTAATGAAAAACTGTTTTTT. It codes for CASSSGQGQLTNEKLFF.

The gene calls are TRBV6-2 or TRBV6-3 and TRBJ1-6; D may be TRBD1 (5 bases). Trimming left V 6 bases short and J 9 bases short, with 18 bases between. The CDR3 extends over 15 amino acids. Germline loops: CDR1 MNHEY, CDR2 SVGEGT. CDR3 nucleotide sequence: TGTGCCAGCAGCCTTCAAACCCGGGGGAGTTCACCCCTCCACTTT. Translation gives CASSLQTRGSSPLHF.

This chain uses TRBV7-2 with TRBJ1-1; D not certain. Trimming removed 5 bases at V and 0 bases at J, with 13 bases between. Germline CDR1 is SGHTA and CDR2 is FQGNSA. The CDR3 is 15 amino acids. The CDR3 coding sequence is TGTGCCAGCAGCCTTTCGTCCGGGCTGAACACTGAAGCTTTCTTT. This codes for CASSLSSGLNTEAFF. The full variable domain, completed using reference TRBV7-2 and TRBJ1-1, is GAGVSQSPSNKVTEKGKDVELRCDPISGHTALYWYRQSLGQGLEFLIYFQGNSAPDKSGLPSDRFSAERTGGSVSTLTIQRTQQEDSAVYLCASSLSSGLNTEAFFGQGTRLTVV.

This clone appeared a single time. This sequence joins TRBV10-3 and TRBJ2-5, with D perhaps TRBD2 (6 bases). This CDR3 is built from 13 residues. V shed 10 bases and J shed 0 bases, with 12 bases lying between them. Germline lookup yields CDR1 ENHRY and CDR2 SYGVKD. The CDR3 region has the DNA TGTGCCAGCACGGGGGACTACCAAGAGACCCAGTACTTC. The encoded protein is CASTGDYQETQYF.

The chain links TRBV4-3 to TRBJ1-1; 8 bases line up with TRBD1. The germline CDR1 and CDR2 sequences are LGHNA and YSLEER. The CDR3 loop spans 15 amino acids. The junction had 3 bases not matched to a gene; V was cut back by 1 base and J by 2 bases. As DNA, the CDR3 is TGCGCCAGCAGCCAAGTGCCAGGGGGCAACACTGAAGCTTTCTTT. This encodes CASSQVPGGNTEAFF.

The chain employs TRBV20-1 and TRBJ1-2, with D unresolved. CDR3 length: 11 amino acids. V lost 2 bases and J lost 2, with 3 bases in between. CDR1 and CDR2 from the germline V gene are DFQATT and SNEGSKA (reference sequence). The CDR3 nucleotides read TGCAGTGCTAGAAGCAACTATGGCTACACCTTC. It yields the protein CSARSNYGYTF.

As concerns this clone: This may be a read error: a much more frequent sequence differs by one nucleotide. The V gene is TRBV3-1 (or the pseudogene TRBV3-2), the J gene TRBJ1-1; D unclear. The V and J ends lost 3 bases and 0 bases respectively, with 5 bases between them. Germline CDR1 LGHDT, CDR2 YNNKEL (reference sequence). CDR3 size: 13 residues. The CDR3 sequence: CASSQGMNTEAFF. CDR3 DNA sequence: TGTGCCAGCAGCCAGGGGATGAACACTGAAGCTTTCTTT.

The CDR3 DNA is TGTGCCAGCAGTAACCGGGACAGGGTAGATACGCAGTATTTT. It codes for CASSNRDRVDTQYF. The chain combines TRBV6-2 or TRBV6-3 with TRBJ2-3; TRBD1 matches 9 bases. The CDR3 covers 14 residues. The germline V gene encodes CDR1 MNHEY and CDR2 SVGEGT. J gave up 5 bases and V 5 bases, and 5 bases lay outside the gene matches.

This clone came up once. The J gene is TRBJ1-2, the V gene TRBV5-4; D remains unclear. Per germline, CDR1 SGHNT and CDR2 YYREEE (reference sequence). The CDR3 is 14 amino acids. With 4 bases removed from V and 7 bases from J, the gap between germline ends came to 17 bases. The CDR3 loop is CASSPPQQNGGYTF. In DNA form, the CDR3 reads TGTGCCAGCAGCCCCCCACAGCAAAACGGTGGCTACACCTTC.